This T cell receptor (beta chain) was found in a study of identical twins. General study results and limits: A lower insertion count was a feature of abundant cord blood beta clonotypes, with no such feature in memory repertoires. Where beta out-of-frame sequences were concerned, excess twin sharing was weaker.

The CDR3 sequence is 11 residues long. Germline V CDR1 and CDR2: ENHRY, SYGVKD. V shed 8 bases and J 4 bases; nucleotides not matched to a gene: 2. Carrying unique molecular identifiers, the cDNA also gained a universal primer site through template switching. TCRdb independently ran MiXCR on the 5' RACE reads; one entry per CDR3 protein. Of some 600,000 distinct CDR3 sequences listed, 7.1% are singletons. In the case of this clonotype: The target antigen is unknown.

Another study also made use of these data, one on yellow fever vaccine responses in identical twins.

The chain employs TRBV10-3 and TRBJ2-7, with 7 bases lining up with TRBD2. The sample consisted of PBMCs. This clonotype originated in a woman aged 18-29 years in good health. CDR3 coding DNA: TGTGCCATCGGGGGGGGATACGAGCAGTACGTC. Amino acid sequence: CAIGGGYEQYV.